The 15 T cell receptor beta chains listed next were all sequenced from one sample in a study of blood T cells in healthy people across ages. Sample-barcoded 5' priming and a J-beta primer mix drove a second PCR of roughly 6 to 12 cycles. TCRdb analysed the 5' RACE reads with MiXCR anew, one entry per CDR3 protein. The sample lists over 700,000 distinct CDR3 sequences, about 55% seen once, with roughly 37% in the top ten. Sequencing used blood. Receptor source: an elderly man in good health.

This clonotype was observed a handful of times. J is TRBJ2-3 and V is TRBV14, with a tentative D call TRBD1 (6 bases). Germline values: CDR1 SGHDN, CDR2 FVKESK. The CDR3 runs to 15 residues. V lost 6 bases to trimming and J lost 14 bases, with 27 bases between them. The CDR3 DNA reads TGTGCCAGCAGGCCCTCCGGGGCCCCGACAGGATACGCGTATTTT. Amino acids: CASRPSGAPTGYAYF.

This clonotype came up once. The rearrangement uses TRBV6-2 or TRBV6-3 and TRBJ2-7, with 12 bases lining up with TRBD2. Looked up from germline, CDR1 is MNHEY and CDR2 is SVGEGT. This CDR3 is built from 16 residues. J gave up 1 base and V 5 bases, and 6 bases lay outside the gene matches. CDR3 sequence (DNA): TGTGCCAGCAGTGCCCAAGGACTAGCGGGATCCTACGAGCAGTACTTC. This codes for CASSAQGLAGSYEQYF.

The CDR3 loop is CASTLRGGRLGGWYNEQYF. The CDR3 bases are TGTGCCAGCACCCTAAGGGGAGGGAGGTTGGGGGGTTGGTACAATGAGCAGTACTTC. The V gene is TRBV21-1, the J gene TRBJ2-1; TRBD2 is the table's D call, not checked against the DNA. The J call may be wrong; the DNA end is better matched by TRBJ2-7. TRBV21-1 is deemed a pseudogene. The CDR3 contains 19 residues.

The V call is TRBV20-1, the J call TRBJ2-3; D remains unclear. The CDR3 sequence is 13 residues long. The germline V and J ends were trimmed by 3 bases and 5 bases, with 12 bases remaining between them. Germline V gene data show CDR1 as DFQATT and CDR2 as SNEGSKA (reference sequence). DNA of the CDR3: TGCAGTGCTAGTCAGGCTAGACGAGATACGCAGTATTTT. This codes for CSASQARRDTQYF.

The V call is TRBV7-2, the J call TRBJ2-2; D is ambiguous. CDR1 SGHTA and CDR2 FQGNSA come from the germline V gene. Trimming cost V 3 bases and J 2 bases, with 10 bases left between them. This CDR3 has 15 residues. As DNA, the CDR3 is TGTGCCAGCAGCTTCCCCTTAGGAAACACCGGGGAGCTGTTTTTT. Residues: CASSFPLGNTGELFF. Looking up the rest from reference TRBV7-2 and TRBJ2-2 gives the full variable domain: GAGVSQSPSNKVTEKGKDVELRCDPISGHTALYWYRQSLGQGLEFLIYFQGNSAPDKSGLPSDRFSAERTGGSVSTLTIQRTQQEDSAVYLCASSFPLGNTGELFFGEGSRLTVL.

V is TRBV6-6 and J is TRBJ2-3; D ambiguous. Trimming removed 7 bases at V and 2 bases at J, with 19 bases between. The germline CDR1 and CDR2 sequences are MNHNY and SVGAGI (reference sequence). CDR3 length: 16 residues. CDR3 bases: TGTGCCAGCACCCATGTAAAAGTGGAAACCACAGATACGCAGTATTTT. It specifies CASTHVKVETTDTQYF.

The V and J genes are TRBV20-1 and TRBJ2-1, with 11 bases matching TRBD2. This CDR3 spans 15 amino acids. The germline V gene has CDR1 DFQATT and CDR2 SNEGSKA (reference sequence). With V trimmed by 5 bases and J by 7 bases, 10 bases remained unmatched. The CDR3 nucleotides are TGCAGTGCTCACCACAAAAGGACTAGCGGGAATGAGCAGTTCTTC. It encodes CSAHHKRTSGNEQFF.

This clonotype was detected a few times. The chain joins TRBV29-1 to TRBJ2-2; no definite D call. The CDR3 has 12 amino acids. Per the germline V gene, CDR1 is SQVTM and CDR2 is ANQGSEA. The ends were cut back, 7 bases at V and 6 bases at J, with 12 bases in the middle. The CDR3 region has the DNA TGCAGCGCCAGAGTACCGGCCGGGGAGCTGTTTTTT. This translates into CSARVPAGELFF.

The CDR3 DNA reads TGCAGCGTTGAAGTGGGACAGGGGGCGGGAAATACGCAGTATTTT. Its protein product is CSVEVGQGAGNTQYF. The genes are TRBV29-1 and TRBJ2-3, with 12 bases matching TRBD1. The length of the CDR3 is 15 residues. Germline V gives CDR1 SQVTM, CDR2 ANQGSEA. V lost 1 base and J lost 7; bases outside the gene matches: 6.

The chain combines TRBV7-7 with TRBJ1-4; D remains unclear. The germline V gene encodes CDR1 SSHAT and CDR2 FNYEAQ (reference sequence). The V gene lost 5 bases and the J gene lost 7 bases, with 14 bases spanning the gap. The CDR3 is made up of 14 amino acids. The CDR3 loop is CASSQQPGSEKLFF. The DNA of the CDR3 is TGTGCCAGCAGCCAACAACCCGGGTCTGAAAAACTGTTTTTT.

This clonotype has just a few counts. This rearrangement joins TRBV14 to TRBJ2-4; TRBD1 matches at 9 bases. The J call could be wrong; TRBJ2-7 is a better fit for the DNA end. Germline V lookup: CDR1 SGHDN, CDR2 FVKESK. CDR3 size: 16 residues. The CDR3 protein is CASSQAIRDRAYEQYF. DNA for the CDR3: TGTGCCAGCAGCCAAGCAATCCGGGACAGGGCCTACGAGCAGTACTTC.

This sequence joins TRBV24-1 and TRBJ1-1; no reliable D call. The CDR3 consists of 13 residues. The germline gives CDR1 KGHDR, CDR2 SFDVKD. Trimming pared 1 base from V and 1 base from J, leaving 3 bases between. CDR3: CATSDFPNTEAFF. The CDR3 coding sequence is TGTGCCACCAGTGATTTTCCGAACACTGAAGCTTTCTTT.

The V and J genes are TRBV10-1 and TRBJ2-7; TRBD2 matches 10 bases. The CDR3 length is 15 residues. In germline, CDR1 is WNHNN, CDR2 SYGVQD (reference sequence). The V and J ends lost 4 bases and 3 bases, in that order; junction bases with no gene match: 6. The DNA of the CDR3 is TGCGCCAGCAGTGTATCTAGCGGGAGAAACTACGAGCAGTACTTC. It yields the protein CASSVSSGRNYEQYF.

The chain is built from TRBV20-1 and TRBJ2-1, with 9 bases fitting TRBD2. V dropped 6 bases and J dropped 7; count of bases not matched to a gene: 13. Per the germline V gene, CDR1 is DFQATT and CDR2 is SNEGSKA (reference sequence). This CDR3 spans 15 amino acids. The CDR3 region has the DNA TGCAGTGCGCTACCACTAGCGGGCCCGGGAAATGAGCAGTTCTTC. Translation: CSALPLAGPGNEQFF.

This clonotype was picked up one time. V is TRBV28 and J is TRBJ2-7; 7 bases fit TRBD2. Germline V gene lookup returns CDR1 MDHEN and CDR2 SYDVKM. The V and J ends lost 5 bases and 1 base, in that order; junction bases with no gene match: 14. The CDR3 spans 17 residues. The CDR3 loop reads CASSLWREGLLSYEQYF. CDR3 nucleotides: TGTGCCAGCAGTCTCTGGAGGGAGGGCCTCCTTTCCTACGAGCAGTACTTC.